This T cell receptor beta chain stems from a study of cytomegalovirus exposure and HLA in healthy donors. Amplification used 60 Vbeta primers and 13 Jbeta primers. Generated by immunoSEQ multiplex PCR, the TCRdb table keeps only in-frame clones and is missing some. The sample gives roughly 200,000 clones, roughly four fifths of which show up once; around 1.6% is in the top ten. The germline V and J ends were trimmed by 5 bases and 2 bases, with 11 bases remaining between them. This CDR3 has 14 residues. Germline lookup yields CDR1 WNHNN and CDR2 SYGVQD (reference sequence). This chain links TRBV10-1 with TRBJ2-3, with D perhaps TRBD1 (6 bases). The sequence derives from a man aged 50-59 years in good health and CMV-seronegative. The sequenced material came from PBMCs. CDR3 bases: TGCGCCAGCAGTCCGGGACACATCACAGATACGCAGTATTTT. Translation: CASSPGHITDTQYF.